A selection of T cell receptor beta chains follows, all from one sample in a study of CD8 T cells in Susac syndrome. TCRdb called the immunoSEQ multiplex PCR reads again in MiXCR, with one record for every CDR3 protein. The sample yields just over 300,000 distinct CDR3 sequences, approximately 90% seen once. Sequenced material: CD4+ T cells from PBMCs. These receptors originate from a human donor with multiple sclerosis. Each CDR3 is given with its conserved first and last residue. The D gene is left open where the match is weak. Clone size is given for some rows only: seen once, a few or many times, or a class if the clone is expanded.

CDR3nt: TGTGCCAGCAGCCCGAGGGCAACCCACACTGAAGTTTTCTTT; CDR3aa: CASSPRATHTEVFF; abundance: -; d_gene: -; j_gene: TRBJ1-1; v_gene: TRBV3-1
CDR3nt: TGTGCCAGCAGTTCTGGCCCTTATCGGGAAAACACCATATATTTT; CDR3aa: CASSSGPYRENTIYF; abundance: -; d_gene: -; j_gene: TRBJ1-3; v_gene: TRBV12-3/TRBV12-4
CDR3nt: TGTGCCAGCAGCACCGGTCCCACCCCGACAGATACGCAGTATTTT; CDR3aa: CASSTGPTPTDTQYF; abundance: -; d_gene: -; j_gene: TRBJ2-3; v_gene: TRBV5-4
CDR3nt: TGCGCCAGCAGCTTGGAGTTACGCAACTATGGCTACACCTTC; CDR3aa: CASSLELRNYGYTF; abundance: -; d_gene: -; j_gene: TRBJ1-2; v_gene: TRBV5-1
CDR3nt: TGCAGCGTTGAAACGGCGGGAGATCAGCCCCAGCATTTT; CDR3aa: CSVETAGDQPQHF; abundance: once; d_gene: -; j_gene: TRBJ1-5; v_gene: TRBV29-1
CDR3nt: TGCAGTGCTGTGGACCCACCCTACGAGCAGTACTTC; CDR3aa: CSAVDPPYEQYF; abundance: -; d_gene: -; j_gene: TRBJ2-7; v_gene: TRBV20-1
CDR3nt: TGCAGTGCCCCCCGAGGAGGGGGCTACGAGCAGTACTTC; CDR3aa: CSAPRGGGYEQYF; abundance: -; d_gene: -; j_gene: TRBJ2-7; v_gene: TRBV20-1
CDR3nt: TGCAGTGCTCAGCCCTGGGACAGGGGGTTCAATGAGCAGTTCTTC; CDR3aa: CSAQPWDRGFNEQFF; abundance: once; d_gene: TRBD1; j_gene: TRBJ2-1; v_gene: TRBV20-1
CDR3nt: TGCAGCGTTGAAGATCCGGGACCCCTGAACACCGGGGAGCTGTTTTTT; CDR3aa: CSVEDPGPLNTGELFF; abundance: -; d_gene: -; j_gene: TRBJ2-2; v_gene: TRBV29-1
CDR3nt: TGTGCCACCGTGGGAGACGTCCAAACCCAGTACTTC; CDR3aa: CATVGDVQTQYF; abundance: -; d_gene: -; j_gene: TRBJ2-5; v_gene: TRBV7-9
CDR3nt: TGTGCCAGCAGTGAATCAACTCAACCGCTTATCAACTATGGCTACACCTTC; CDR3aa: CASSESTQPLINYGYTF; abundance: -; d_gene: -; j_gene: TRBJ1-2; v_gene: TRBV6-1
CDR3nt: TGTGCCAGCAGTTTTCAAGGACAGGGGCGGCGTGGCTACACCTTC; CDR3aa: CASSFQGQGRRGYTF; abundance: -; d_gene: TRBD1; j_gene: TRBJ1-2; v_gene: TRBV12-3/TRBV12-4
CDR3nt: TGTGCCAGCAGCTTTCATTACAGGGGAAGGGGCTATGGCTACACCTTC; CDR3aa: CASSFHYRGRGYGYTF; abundance: -; d_gene: TRBD1; j_gene: TRBJ1-2; v_gene: TRBV7-6
CDR3nt: TGTGCCAGTAAGGACAAGAGCTCCTACAATGAGCAGTTCTTC; CDR3aa: CASKDKSSYNEQFF; abundance: -; d_gene: -; j_gene: TRBJ2-1; v_gene: TRBV19
CDR3nt: TGTGCCAGCAGTGGCCTAGCGGGGGCCGGCTCCTTCTTC; CDR3aa: CASSGLAGAGSFF; abundance: -; d_gene: TRBD2; j_gene: TRBJ2-1; v_gene: TRBV2
CDR3nt: TGTGCCAGCAGTGTAGATAGCGGGATCTCCTACGAGCAGTACTTC; CDR3aa: CASSVDSGISYEQYF; abundance: -; d_gene: TRBD2; j_gene: TRBJ2-7; v_gene: TRBV2
CDR3nt: TGTGCCAGCAGCTTAGGGTTGCGACTAGAGAGCTCCTACAATGAGCAGTTCTTC; CDR3aa: CASSLGLRLESSYNEQFF; abundance: -; d_gene: -; j_gene: TRBJ2-1; v_gene: TRBV11-2
CDR3nt: TGTGCCAGCAGGACACTAGCGGGCCATTCGAATGAGCAGTTCTTC; CDR3aa: CASRTLAGHSNEQFF; abundance: -; d_gene: TRBD2; j_gene: TRBJ2-1; v_gene: TRBV7-6
CDR3nt: TGTGCCACCTCTCCAACTAGCGGGGTATACAATGAGCAGTTCTTC; CDR3aa: CATSPTSGVYNEQFF; abundance: once; d_gene: TRBD2; j_gene: TRBJ2-1; v_gene: TRBV24-1
CDR3nt: TGCAGCGTCCACCGGGAAATGTCCAGGTTGGAGCAGTTCTTC; CDR3aa: CSVHREMSRLEQFF; abundance: -; d_gene: -; j_gene: TRBJ2-1; v_gene: TRBV20-1
CDR3nt: TGTGCCAGCAGCCTCCAGAGCAATCAGCCCCAGCATTTT; CDR3aa: CASSLQSNQPQHF; abundance: -; d_gene: -; j_gene: TRBJ1-5; v_gene: TRBV7-9
CDR3nt: TGCGCCAGCAGCTTGGTAGGAGTTGAGACAGATACGCAGTATTTT; CDR3aa: CASSLVGVETDTQYF; abundance: -; d_gene: -; j_gene: TRBJ2-3; v_gene: TRBV5-1
CDR3nt: TGTGCCATCAGTCCCTCGGCAGGGGACACTGAAGCTTTCTTT; CDR3aa: CAISPSAGDTEAFF; abundance: -; d_gene: -; j_gene: TRBJ1-1; v_gene: TRBV10-3
CDR3nt: TGTGCCAGCAGCCCTCCCGGTGGTCTAGCGGGAGGGGGTGAGCAGTTCTTC; CDR3aa: CASSPPGGLAGGGEQFF; abundance: -; d_gene: TRBD2; j_gene: TRBJ2-1; v_gene: TRBV7-2
CDR3nt: TGTGCCAGCAGCCAAGGAGGGACCCAAGAGACCCAGTACTTC; CDR3aa: CASSQGGTQETQYF; abundance: once; d_gene: -; j_gene: TRBJ2-5; v_gene: TRBV4-2
CDR3nt: TGTGCCAGCAGTAGGGGCCCCGATTCGTCCAAAAACATTCAGTACTTC; CDR3aa: CASSRGPDSSKNIQYF; abundance: once; d_gene: -; j_gene: TRBJ2-4; v_gene: TRBV6-1
CDR3nt: TGCAGTGCCAAGACGCAGGACACCAACTATGGCTACACCTTC; CDR3aa: CSAKTQDTNYGYTF; abundance: -; d_gene: -; j_gene: TRBJ1-2; v_gene: TRBV20-1
CDR3nt: TGCGCCAGCAAGGCCAGCGACCTACTAAACTATGGCTACACCTTC; CDR3aa: CASKASDLLNYGYTF; abundance: -; d_gene: -; j_gene: TRBJ1-2; v_gene: TRBV4-3
CDR3nt: TGTGCCACCAGTGATTTTAGGCCCCCTATTAATGAGCAGTTCTTC; CDR3aa: CATSDFRPPINEQFF; abundance: once; d_gene: -; j_gene: TRBJ2-1; v_gene: TRBV24-1
CDR3nt: TGTGCCAGCAGGCTAACGTCGGGGGCTACCTATGGCTACACCTTC; CDR3aa: CASRLTSGATYGYTF; abundance: -; d_gene: -; j_gene: TRBJ1-2; v_gene: TRBV12-3/TRBV12-4
CDR3nt: TGTGCCTGGAGTGTAGCCGGGGACACTGAGGCTTTCTTT; CDR3aa: CAWSVAGDTEAFF; abundance: few; d_gene: -; j_gene: TRBJ1-1; v_gene: TRBV30
CDR3nt: TGTGCCAGAGATAACTATGGCTACACCTTC; CDR3aa: CARDNYGYTF; abundance: -; d_gene: -; j_gene: TRBJ1-2; v_gene: TRBV2
CDR3nt: TGTGCCAGCAGCTACAGGGATACGCAGTATTTT; CDR3aa: CASSYRDTQYF; abundance: -; d_gene: -; j_gene: TRBJ2-3; v_gene: TRBV5-6
CDR3nt: TGTGCCAGCAGCCTCGGGTCCTTCTCCTACGAGCAGTACTTC; CDR3aa: CASSLGSFSYEQYF; abundance: -; d_gene: -; j_gene: TRBJ2-7; v_gene: TRBV7-9
CDR3nt: TGCAGTGCTGTTCCTTTCGCAGGGAGGGGGCAAGAGACCCAGTACTTC; CDR3aa: CSAVPFAGRGQETQYF; abundance: -; d_gene: -; j_gene: TRBJ2-5; v_gene: TRBV20-1
CDR3nt: TGTGCCAGCAGCTTAGGAAACACAGGGAGAGGTTGGACAGATACGCAGTATTTT; CDR3aa: CASSLGNTGRGWTDTQYF; abundance: -; d_gene: -; j_gene: TRBJ2-3; v_gene: TRBV11-2
CDR3nt: TGTGCCAGTAGCCTGAGCGGGCGATCCACCGGGGAGCTGTTTTTT; CDR3aa: CASSLSGRSTGELFF; abundance: -; d_gene: -; j_gene: TRBJ2-2; v_gene: TRBV19
CDR3nt: TGTGCCACCAGTGATCCCGGGCGGTCTGAAGCTTTCTTT; CDR3aa: CATSDPGRSEAFF; abundance: -; d_gene: -; j_gene: TRBJ1-1; v_gene: TRBV24-1
CDR3nt: TGCAGTGCCCTGCCCGGGACGTATGGCTACACCTTC; CDR3aa: CSALPGTYGYTF; abundance: -; d_gene: -; j_gene: TRBJ1-2; v_gene: TRBV20-1
CDR3nt: TGTGCCAGCAGCCAAGATGGGACAGGGGGCAGGTACGAGCAGTTCTTC; CDR3aa: CASSQDGTGGRYEQFF; abundance: -; d_gene: TRBD1; j_gene: TRBJ2-1; v_gene: TRBV4-2
CDR3nt: TGCGCCAGCAGCCGAATTGGACAGGGGGCTAATAACTATGGCTACACCTTC; CDR3aa: CASSRIGQGANNYGYTF; abundance: once; d_gene: TRBD1; j_gene: TRBJ1-2; v_gene: TRBV4-1
CDR3nt: TGTGCCAGCTCACCACAAAAGGGCAATCAGCCCCAGCATTTT; CDR3aa: CASSPQKGNQPQHF; abundance: -; d_gene: -; j_gene: TRBJ1-5; v_gene: TRBV18
CDR3nt: TGTGCCAGCAGTTACCCTCCGGAGGCCCCTGAAGCTTTCTTT; CDR3aa: CASSYPPEAPEAFF; abundance: once; d_gene: -; j_gene: TRBJ1-1; v_gene: TRBV6-6
CDR3nt: TGTGCCAGCAGCCCGGCTGGCCGCGCTGCGGTGACTGAAGCTTTCTTT; CDR3aa: CASSPAGRAAVTEAFF; abundance: -; d_gene: -; j_gene: TRBJ1-1; v_gene: TRBV5-4
CDR3nt: TGTGCCAGCGGAGACAGGATCGGCTATGGCTACACCTTC; CDR3aa: CASGDRIGYGYTF; abundance: -; d_gene: -; j_gene: TRBJ1-2; v_gene: TRBV6-1
CDR3nt: TGCAGCGTGGCGGACAGCGGCTATGGCTACACCTTC; CDR3aa: CSVADSGYGYTF; abundance: -; d_gene: -; j_gene: TRBJ1-2; v_gene: TRBV29-1
CDR3nt: TGCGCCAGCAGCTTGGTAGCGGTGTCGAACACCGGGGAGCTGTTTTTT; CDR3aa: CASSLVAVSNTGELFF; abundance: few; d_gene: -; j_gene: TRBJ2-2; v_gene: TRBV5-1
CDR3nt: TGTGCCAGCAGTTATGGGTGGAACTACGAGCAGTACTTC; CDR3aa: CASSYGWNYEQYF; abundance: -; d_gene: -; j_gene: TRBJ2-7; v_gene: TRBV6-6
CDR3nt: TGTGCCAGCAGCTTCAGGCGGGAGGGCCCCTCGCAGTATTTT; CDR3aa: CASSFRREGPSQYF; abundance: -; d_gene: TRBD2; j_gene: TRBJ2-3; v_gene: TRBV11-2
CDR3nt: TGCAGTGCTAGGGACACCCCCTACGAGCAGTACTTC; CDR3aa: CSARDTPYEQYF; abundance: -; d_gene: -; j_gene: TRBJ2-7; v_gene: TRBV20-1
CDR3nt: TGTGCCAGCAGGCTCCCGGGACAGGGGAATGAGCAGTTCTTC; CDR3aa: CASRLPGQGNEQFF; abundance: -; d_gene: TRBD1; j_gene: TRBJ2-1; v_gene: TRBV6-1
CDR3nt: TGTGCCAGCAGCTTAGCGGGGGGGCCCTCCTACGAGCAGTACTTC; CDR3aa: CASSLAGGPSYEQYF; abundance: -; d_gene: TRBD2; j_gene: TRBJ2-7; v_gene: TRBV7-3
CDR3nt: TGTGCCAGCAGCCCCCCGAACGGGCCAGAGCAGTACTTC; CDR3aa: CASSPPNGPEQYF; abundance: -; d_gene: -; j_gene: TRBJ2-7; v_gene: TRBV9
CDR3nt: TGCAGCTTTTCCAGGGACACCTCTGAAGCTTTCTTT; CDR3aa: CSFSRDTSEAFF; abundance: -; d_gene: -; j_gene: TRBJ1-1; v_gene: TRBV29-1
CDR3nt: TGTGCCAGCAGTTATACAGGGGGCTCCTACAATGAGCAGTTCTTC; CDR3aa: CASSYTGGSYNEQFF; abundance: -; d_gene: TRBD1; j_gene: TRBJ2-1; v_gene: TRBV6-5
CDR3nt: TGTGCCAGCAGCTTGGGACTGACCATGAACACTGAAGCTTTCTTT; CDR3aa: CASSLGLTMNTEAFF; abundance: -; d_gene: -; j_gene: TRBJ1-1; v_gene: TRBV11-2
CDR3nt: TGTGCCAGCAGCTACCTTACCCGGGCCTATGATACGCAGTATTTT; CDR3aa: CASSYLTRAYDTQYF; abundance: -; d_gene: -; j_gene: TRBJ2-3; v_gene: TRBV7-2
CDR3nt: TGTGCCACCAGCTCTCGACTAGCGGGAGTGTACGAGCAGTACTTC; CDR3aa: CATSSRLAGVYEQYF; abundance: -; d_gene: TRBD2; j_gene: TRBJ2-7; v_gene: TRBV15
CDR3nt: TGTGCCAGCAGCCGTCCCGGGACTAGCGGGGGGACCTTGAGTGAGCAGTTCTTC; CDR3aa: CASSRPGTSGGTLSEQFF; abundance: -; d_gene: TRBD2; j_gene: TRBJ2-1; v_gene: TRBV3-1